These 24 T cell receptor beta chains share one sample of origin, sequenced in a study of T-cell memory formation after mild COVID-19. TCRdb reprocessed the 5' RACE reads via MiXCR and lists one record per CDR3 protein. The sample holds fewer than 400,000 distinct CDR3 sequences; under 15% are singletons and the top ten take 20% to 25%. The sequenced sample was PBMCs or a T cell subset sorted from them (not recorded which). The source is a man younger than 30 who had mild COVID-19 (a few samples of this study predate the infection). Cell type and time point are not known.

CDR3 residues: CASSPNPSQGLNTEAFF. The CDR3 DNA is TGCGCCAGCAGCCCGAATCCCTCACAGGGTTTAAACACTGAAGCTTTCTTT. The V gene is TRBV4-1, the J gene TRBJ1-1; the D gene is possibly TRBD1 (6 bases). The germline CDR1 and CDR2 sequences are MGHRA and YSYEKL. CDR3 length: 17 amino acids. Trimming took off 4 bases at V and 2 bases at J, with 20 bases between the two ends.

The chain combines TRBV4-1 with TRBJ2-6; maybe TRBD1 (5 bases). Germline CDR1 reads MGHRA; CDR2 reads YSYEKL. This CDR3 is built from 16 residues. The V end lost 0 bases, the J end lost 4 bases, and 10 bases lay between the germline ends. CDR3 DNA sequence: TGCGCCAGCAGCCAAGAAGGGGCAGGGGGGGCCAACGTCCTGACTTTC. The encoded protein is CASSQEGAGGANVLTF.

CDR3 DNA sequence: TGTGCCAGCACCTCGGGCCCCCGACCCACAGATACGCAGTATTTT. Translating it yields CASTSGPRPTDTQYF. The V call is TRBV9, the J call TRBJ2-3; D gene uncertain. This CDR3 has 15 amino acids. CDR1 and CDR2 (germline): SGDLS, YYNGEE. Trimming stripped 6 bases from V and 2 bases from J, with 16 bases between.

The chain couples TRBV28 to TRBJ2-7; 8 positions match TRBD2. The CDR3 length is 11 residues. J was trimmed by 7 bases and V by 8 bases; bases with no gene match: 4. CDR1 is MDHEN and CDR2 is SYDVKM in the germline V gene. For the CDR3, the DNA is TGTGCCAGCGGTGGCGGGGGGGAGCAGTACGTC. This sequence encodes CASGGGGEQYV.

The V and J genes are TRBV4-3 and TRBJ1-1, with 7 bases matching TRBD1. The V gene end was trimmed by 1 base and the J gene end by 9 bases; junction bases not matched to a gene: 8. Germline-derived CDR1 and CDR2 are LGHNA and YSLEER. The CDR3 extends over 14 amino acids. CDR3 in DNA: TGCGCCAGCAGCCAAGGGAGAGCGGACAGGCAAGCTTTCTTT. This gives the protein CASSQGRADRQAFF.

The rearrangement links TRBV11-2 to TRBJ2-1, with 8 bases matching TRBD2. The V and J ends lost 5 bases and 0 bases, in that order; junction bases with no gene match: 9. Germline V lookup: CDR1 SGHAT, CDR2 FQNNGV. The CDR3 contains 17 residues. The CDR3 region is CASSPRGAADSYNEQFF. CDR3 coding DNA: TGTGCCAGCAGCCCGCGGGGGGCGGCCGACTCCTACAATGAGCAGTTCTTC.

This clonotype is medium-sized (0.01 to 0.1%) within its sample. This chain connects TRBV5-1 to TRBJ2-2; TRBD1 agrees at 9 bases. The CDR3 spans 15 residues. V gave up 2 bases and J gave up 8 bases; unmatched junction bases: 7. Germline V gives CDR1 SGHRS, CDR2 YFSETQ. The CDR3 DNA follows: TGCGCCAGCAGCTTCCGGACAGGGGCGACTGGGGAGCTGTTTTTT. It specifies CASSFRTGATGELFF.

The chain combines TRBV27 with TRBJ2-7; TRBD1 is a possible D gene (5 bases). Germline V gives CDR1 MNHEY, CDR2 SMNVEV (reference sequence). The ends were cut back, 6 bases at V and 0 bases at J, with 12 bases in the middle. The CDR3 totals 14 residues. CDR3 sequence: CASRPKTASYEQYF. The CDR3 DNA reads TGTGCCAGCAGACCTAAGACAGCCTCCTACGAGCAGTACTTC.

This clonotype occurred many times. This CDR3 reads CASSQLGSTEAFF. CDR3 sequence (DNA): TGTGCCAGCAGCCAACTTGGTAGCACTGAAGCTTTCTTT. This chain joins TRBV7-9 and TRBJ1-1; D unresolved. CDR3 length equals 13 residues. CDR1 is SEHNR, CDR2 FQNEAQ, per germline (reference sequence). The V end was cut by 5 bases, the J end by 4 bases, with 11 bases between.

The chain employs TRBV6-7 and TRBJ1-5; D is perhaps TRBD1 (6 bases). TRBV6-7 is designated an ORF whose function remains uncertain. V was clipped by 6 bases and J by 2 bases, with 20 bases between them. This CDR3 spans 17 amino acids. The DNA of the CDR3 is TGTGCCAGCAGCCTCTACAGGGTTGGAATTTGCAATCAGCCCCAGCATTTT. It codes for CASSLYRVGICNQPQHF.

This clonotype was detected ten times or more. This chain uses TRBV7-9 with TRBJ2-7, with TRBD1 as a possible D gene (6 bases). Trimming cost V 2 bases and J 7 bases, with 9 bases left between them. The CDR3 length is 12 residues. Per germline, CDR1 SEHNR and CDR2 FQNEAQ (reference sequence). The CDR3 loop reads CASSLFQGEQYV. CDR3 coding DNA: TGTGCCAGCAGCTTATTCCAGGGGGAGCAGTACGTC.

The rearrangement links TRBV6-1 to TRBJ2-7, with 9 bases fitting TRBD1. The CDR3 has 17 amino acids. CDR1 and CDR2 from the germline V gene are MNHNS and SASEGT. Trimming cost V 6 bases and J 3 bases; bases outside gene matches: 15. As DNA, the CDR3 is TGTGCCAGCAGCTCGACCTTGGGACAGGGTGGAGGCTACGAGCAGTACGTC. It translates to CASSSTLGQGGGYEQYV.

This clonotype was seen more than once but under ten times. The CDR3: CASSRRQGSYEQYV. As DNA, the CDR3 is TGTGCCAGCAGTCGCCGACAGGGCTCCTACGAGCAGTACGTC. The V gene is TRBV6-6, the J gene TRBJ2-7, with 7 nucleotides matching TRBD1. V lost 5 bases and J lost 0; bases outside the gene matches: 4. Germline loops: CDR1 MNHNY, CDR2 SVGAGI (reference sequence). This CDR3 has 14 residues.

This clonotype has more than one count but fewer than ten. The chain carries TRBV30 and TRBJ2-7, with D unclear. The CDR3 is made up of 11 amino acids. Per germline, CDR1 GTSNPN and CDR2 SVGIG (reference sequence). V was trimmed by 6 bases and J by 3 bases, leaving 9 bases between them. CDR3 nucleotides: TGTGCCTGTTCCCCTGGCTACGAGCAGTACTTC. It translates to CACSPGYEQYF.

This clonotype was found many times. The CDR3 sequence: CASRKAGAVTGELFF. CDR3 coding DNA: TGCGCCAGCAGGAAAGCCGGGGCTGTCACCGGGGAGCTGTTTTTT. The chain joins TRBV4-1 to TRBJ2-2; D is tentatively TRBD1 or TRBD2 (5 bases each). The CDR3 is 15 amino acids. Trimming pared 6 bases from V and 4 bases from J, leaving 15 bases between. Germline V lookup: CDR1 MGHRA, CDR2 YSYEKL.

The sample holds a few counts of this clonotype. The chain employs TRBV5-1 and TRBJ1-5, with TRBD1 matching over 7 bases. Germline assignment: CDR1 SGHRS and CDR2 YFSETQ. J was trimmed by 6 bases and V by 0 bases; bases with no gene match: 6. The CDR3 is 15 residues long. The DNA of the CDR3 is TGCGCCAGCAGCTTGGCAGGGGGTTTGGGTCAGCCCCAGCATTTT. Its protein product is CASSLAGGLGQPQHF.

This clonotype was seen more than once but under ten times. CDR3 bases: TGCAGCGTTGCGCGGATCCGGACAGGCGCCTACAATGAGCAGTTCTTC. As protein: CSVARIRTGAYNEQFF. J is TRBJ2-1 and V is TRBV29-1, with 7 bases lining up with TRBD1. CDR1 is SQVTM, CDR2 ANQGSEA, per germline. This CDR3 is 16 amino acids long. V was pared by 4 bases and J by 2 bases, with 11 bases of the junction left unmatched.

The V and J genes are TRBV19 and TRBJ1-5, with a possible D match to TRBD1 (5 bases). Per germline, CDR1 LNHDA and CDR2 SQIVND (reference sequence). CDR3 length: 15 amino acids. V was clipped by 6 bases and J by 0 bases, with 12 bases between them. The CDR3 region has the DNA TGTGCCAGTAGCTCGACAGAGTATAGCAATCAGCCCCAGCATTTT. It is translated as CASSSTEYSNQPQHF. Together with reference TRBV19 and TRBJ1-5, the CDR3 gives the full variable domain: DGGITQSPKYLFRKEGQNVTLSCEQNLNHDAMYWYRQDPGQGLRLIYYSQIVNDFQKGDIAEGYSVSREKKESFPLTVTSAQKNPTAFYLCASSSTEYSNQPQHFGDGTRLSIL.

This clonotype has more than one count but fewer than ten. The genes are TRBV29-1 and TRBJ2-1; 8 bases are shared with TRBD2. Losses at the gene ends were 0 bases for V and 6 bases for J; bases not matched to a gene: 7. CDR3 length: 15 amino acids. Germline V gives CDR1 SQVTM, CDR2 ANQGSEA. The CDR3 region has the DNA TGCAGCGTTGAAGAGGGTCGGGGGGGCCTCAATGAGCAGTTCTTC. This sequence encodes CSVEEGRGGLNEQFF.

The V gene is TRBV6-4, the J gene TRBJ2-7; D is ambiguous. The CDR3 totals 12 residues. The V end lost 3 bases, the J end lost 2 bases, and 5 bases lay between the germline ends. Germline assignment: CDR1 MRHNA and CDR2 SNTAGT. Here the CDR3 reads CASSEGTYEQYV. In DNA form, the CDR3 reads TGTGCCAGCAGTGAGGGCACCTACGAGCAGTACGTC.

The J gene is TRBJ1-6, the V gene TRBV4-3, with D perhaps TRBD1 (6 bases). The CDR3 is 14 amino acids. V was clipped by 2 bases and J by 7 bases, with 9 bases between them. Germline CDR1 LGHNA, CDR2 YSLEER. CDR3 sequence: CASSQRGGNSPLHF. The DNA for the CDR3 is TGCGCCAGCAGCCAAAGAGGGGGGAATTCACCCCTCCACTTT.

V and J are TRBV5-1 and TRBJ2-3; 9 nucleotides agree with TRBD2. The V segment lost 5 bases and the J segment 2 bases; nucleotides outside the gene matches: 6. Germline CDR1 reads SGHRS; CDR2 reads YFSETQ. The CDR3 consists of 15 residues. The chain's CDR3 is CASRLLAGITDTQYF. As DNA, the CDR3 is TGCGCCAGCAGGTTGCTAGCGGGGATCACAGATACGCAGTATTTT.

This clonotype was observed at least ten times. This chain links TRBV7-2 with TRBJ2-5; 9 nucleotides line up with TRBD1. Looked up from germline, CDR1 is SGHTA and CDR2 is FQGNSA. Trimming cost V 1 base and J 5 bases; bases outside gene matches: 8. The CDR3 is 16 amino acids. CDR3 loop: CASSLGGTGRRETQYF. The CDR3 nucleotides read TGTGCCAGCAGCTTAGGAGGGACAGGGCGTCGGGAGACCCAGTACTTC.

This chain uses TRBV7-2 with TRBJ1-1; 7 nucleotides align to TRBD1. Germline V gene data show CDR1 as SGHTA and CDR2 as FQGNSA. This CDR3 has 15 residues. V shed 4 bases, J shed 2 bases, and the junction held 7 bases outside the gene matches. This chain's CDR3 is CASSWPRGLNTEAFF. The CDR3 bases are TGTGCCAGCAGCTGGCCTAGGGGGCTCAACACTGAAGCTTTCTTT.